These 24 T cell receptor beta chains were sequenced from one sample in a study of blood T cell repertoires in COVID-19. Sequencing used immunoSEQ multiplex PCR; TCRdb keeps in-frame clones, though not all of them. The table shows roughly 330,000 clones, with more than 80% occurring only once. Sequenced: peripheral blood. The receptors were gathered from a man between 18 and 29 years old who had recovered from COVID-19.

V is TRBV13 and J is TRBJ1-1; 9 bases match TRBD1. Germline assignment: CDR1 PRHDT and CDR2 FYEKMQ (reference sequence). The CDR3 consists of 13 residues. Unmatched junction bases numbered 5, after V lost 4 bases and J lost 8 bases. The CDR3, as DNA: TGTGCCAGCAGCTCCGGGACAGGGAGGGAAGCTTTCTTT. Translated, it gives CASSSGTGREAFF. Full variable domain (outside the CDR3, taken from reference TRBV13 and TRBJ1-1): AAGVIQSPRHLIKEKRETATLKCYPIPRHDTVYWYQQGPGQDPQFLISFYEKMQSDKGSIPDRFSAQQFSDYHSELNMSSLELGDSALYFCASSSGTGREAFFGQGTRLTVV.

The V and J genes are TRBV21-1 and TRBJ1-6. TRBV21-1 is annotated as a pseudogene. The CDR3 loop spans 11 amino acids. CDR3 amino acids: CASSRGSPLHF. The CDR3, as DNA: TGTGCCAGCAGCAGAGGTTCACCCCTCCACTTT.

The V gene is TRBV4-2, the J gene TRBJ1-3; D gene uncertain. V dropped 4 bases and J dropped 1 base, with 5 bases sitting between them. Germline V gene sequence: CDR1 LGHNA, CDR2 YNFKEQ. The CDR3 covers 13 residues. This chain's CDR3 is CASSLFSGNTIYF. In DNA, the CDR3 is TGTGCCAGCAGCCTCTTTTCTGGAAACACCATATATTTT.

In its sample, this clone was seen once. This CDR3 is CASSMAGGVTEAFF. CDR3 nucleotide sequence: TGTGCCAGTAGTATGGCAGGGGGCGTGACTGAAGCTTTCTTT. The chain joins TRBV19 to TRBJ1-1; 8 nucleotides match TRBD1. CDR1 LNHDA and CDR2 SQIVND come from the germline V gene (reference sequence). The CDR3 loop spans 14 amino acids. V was clipped by 3 bases and J by 5 bases; unmatched bases: 5.

The chain couples TRBV10-3 to TRBJ2-5; D is perhaps TRBD1 (5 bases). V shed 2 bases and J shed 1 base, with 8 bases lying between them. The CDR3 covers 14 residues. From germline, CDR1 is ENHRY and CDR2 SYGVKD. CDR3 sequence reads: CAISEGQGQETQYF. CDR3 in DNA: TGTGCCATCAGTGAGGGGCAGGGCCAAGAGACCCAGTACTTC.

CDR3 bases: TGTGCCAGCAGCTTCACGGGACTAGCGGCTGGAGATACGCAGTATTTT. This codes for CASSFTGLAAGDTQYF. V and J are TRBV7-3 and TRBJ2-3, with 11 nucleotides matching TRBD2. The CDR3 consists of 16 residues. After removal of 3 bases from V and 5 bases from J, the junction contained 7 bases not matched to a gene. Per germline, CDR1 SGHTA and CDR2 FQGTGA.

DNA of the CDR3: TGTGCCAGCAGCTTGCACCGGGAGCGGGAGAGCTCCTACGAGCAGTACTTC. Translation gives CASSLHRERESSYEQYF. V and J are TRBV7-8 and TRBJ2-7; 8 nucleotides agree with TRBD2. Trimming removed 3 bases from V and 0 bases from J; junction bases left unmatched: 10. Germline V gene sequence: CDR1 SGHVS, CDR2 FQNEAQ. This CDR3 spans 17 amino acids. The whole variable domain, remainder taken from reference TRBV7-8 and TRBJ2-7, is GAGVSQSPRYKVAKRGQDVALRCDPISGHVSLFWYQQALGQGPEFLTYFQNEAQLDKSGLPSDRFFAERPEGSVSTLKIQRTQQEDSAVYLCASSLHRERESSYEQYFGPGTRLTVT.

The chain links TRBV19 to TRBJ2-3, with 8 bases lining up with TRBD1. This CDR3 has 13 amino acids. In germline, CDR1 is LNHDA, CDR2 SQIVND (reference sequence). With 5 bases clipped from V and 5 bases from J, the junction kept 3 bases outside the gene matches. The CDR3: CASSRQGLDTQYF. CDR3 DNA: TGTGCCAGTAGTCGACAGGGGTTAGATACGCAGTATTTT.

This clone was counted between two and nine times. The CDR3 region is CASSLAGVDIQYF. CDR3 sequence (DNA): TGCGCCAGCAGCCTAGCGGGAGTGGACATTCAGTACTTC. The J gene is TRBJ2-4, the V gene TRBV10-1, with TRBD2 matching 10 bases. The CDR3 is 13 residues long. V was pared by 6 bases and J by 8 bases, with 4 bases of the junction left unmatched. CDR1 is WNHNN, CDR2 SYGVQD, per germline (reference sequence).

The chain joins TRBV19 to TRBJ2-6; D is possibly TRBD1 (5 bases). Trimming stripped 1 base from V and 3 bases from J, with 19 bases between. CDR1 is LNHDA and CDR2 is SQIVND in the germline V gene (reference sequence). This CDR3 has 19 amino acids. CDR3 nucleotide sequence: TGTGCCAGTAGTATAGGTGGACAACCCCACTTATTTGGGGCCAACGTCCTGACTTTC. It translates to CASSIGGQPHLFGANVLTF.

This chain joins TRBV5-1 and TRBJ2-7, with 9 bases matching TRBD2. CDR1 and CDR2 from the germline V gene are SGHRS and YFSETQ. Unmatched junction bases numbered 7, after V lost 1 base and J lost 2 bases. CDR3 size: 16 residues. CDR3 in amino acids: CASSLWEAGGPYEQYF. In nucleotides, the CDR3 is TGCGCCAGCAGCTTGTGGGAGGCGGGAGGGCCCTACGAGCAGTACTTC.

This clone appeared once. The V gene is TRBV6-6, the J gene TRBJ1-1; 7 bases align to TRBD1. Germline CDR1 reads MNHNY; CDR2 reads SVGAGI (reference sequence). V trimming: 4 bases; J trimming: 4 bases; junction bases outside the gene matches: 3. The CDR3 totals 13 residues. CDR3 sequence reads: CASSLTGVTEAFF. Written as DNA, the CDR3 is TGTGCCAGCAGTTTAACAGGGGTCACTGAAGCTTTCTTT.

The table lists this clone with a count of one. The chain joins TRBV11-2 to TRBJ1-5; a weak D match, TRBD1 (6 bases). Trimming removed 6 bases at V and 3 bases at J, with 12 bases between. CDR1 is SGHAT and CDR2 is FQNNGV in the germline V gene. The CDR3 extends over 14 amino acids. DNA of the CDR3: TGTGCCAGCAGTCTTGGACAGTTCAATCAGCCCCAGCATTTT. Translating gives CASSLGQFNQPQHF.

This rearrangement joins TRBV7-2 to TRBJ1-2; 9 bases align to TRBD1. CDR1 is SGHTA and CDR2 is FQGNSA in the germline V gene. V was pared by 5 bases and J by 6 bases, with 7 bases of the junction left unmatched. The CDR3 covers 14 residues. The CDR3, as DNA: TGTGCCAGCAGCCCGGGGACAGGGCTTGATGGCTACACCTTC. This sequence encodes CASSPGTGLDGYTF.

The CDR3 region has the DNA TGTGCCATCAGTGAGTTTACAGGGGGCACTGAAGCTTTCTTT. It codes for CAISEFTGGTEAFF. This chain uses TRBV10-3 with TRBJ1-1; 8 bases map to TRBD1. V was pared by 1 base and J by 4 bases, with 2 bases of the junction left unmatched. The CDR3 consists of 14 residues. Germline V gene sequence: CDR1 ENHRY, CDR2 SYGVKD.

This chain joins TRBV9 and TRBJ2-1, with 9 bases identical to TRBD1. The junction had 7 bases not matched to a gene; V was cut back by 3 bases and J by 6 bases. Germline CDR1 SGDLS, CDR2 YYNGEE. This CDR3 comprises 15 residues. CDR3 coding DNA: TGTGCCAGCAGCGGCGGACAGGGGCCCCTCAATGAGCAGTTCTTC. Amino acids: CASSGGQGPLNEQFF.

The chain is built from TRBV25-1 and TRBJ1-1, with TRBD1 matching 8 bases. This CDR3 has 12 residues. Germline V gene sequence: CDR1 MGHDK, CDR2 SYGVNS. J gave up 8 bases and V 6 bases, and 5 bases lay outside the gene matches. This CDR3 is CASRGDRPEAFF. The CDR3, as DNA: TGTGCCAGCAGGGGGGACAGGCCCGAAGCTTTCTTT. The variable domain in full, with the rest retrieved from reference TRBV25-1 and TRBJ1-1, is EADIYQTPRYLVIGTGKKITLECSQTMGHDKMYWYQQDPGMELHLIHYSYGVNSTEKGDLSSESTVSRIRTEHFPLTLESARPSHTSQYLCASRGDRPEAFFGQGTRLTVV.

The chain uses TRBV29-1 and TRBJ1-2; 7 bases align to TRBD1. CDR1 is SQVTM, CDR2 ANQGSEA, per germline. The V segment lost 6 bases and the J segment 2 bases; nucleotides outside the gene matches: 6. This CDR3 region has 13 residues. The CDR3 sequence is CSVAGGKNYGYTF. CDR3 nucleotide sequence: TGCAGCGTCGCAGGGGGGAAGAACTATGGCTACACCTTC.

V and J are TRBV6-5 and TRBJ1-2, with TRBD1 identical over 8 bases. CDR1 MNHEY and CDR2 SVGAGI come from the germline V gene. This CDR3 region has 13 residues. J was trimmed by 4 bases and V by 6 bases; bases with no gene match: 4. CDR3 in DNA: TGTGCCAGCAGCAAACAGGGGGGCTATGGCTACACCTTC. Translation: CASSKQGGYGYTF.

The chain uses TRBV6-5 and TRBJ2-2, with a possible D match to TRBD2 (6 bases). V was shortened by 8 bases and J by 8 bases, with 9 bases between the two germline ends. The CDR3 is 11 amino acids. Germline lookup yields CDR1 MNHEY and CDR2 SVGAGI. The CDR3 is CASWAGGELFF. As DNA, the CDR3 is TGTGCCAGCTGGGCGGGAGGGGAGCTGTTTTTT.

This clone was recorded only once. V and J are TRBV19 and TRBJ2-2; tentative D call: TRBD1 (6 bases). Between the trimmed V and J ends, which lost 6 bases and 6 bases, there was a span of 8 bases. CDR1 and CDR2 (germline): LNHDA, SQIVND (reference sequence). The CDR3 contains 12 residues. The CDR3 loop reads CASRQGSGELFF. CDR3 nucleotides: TGTGCCAGTAGACAGGGTTCCGGGGAGCTGTTTTTT.

For this clone: This sample also contains other DNA sequences that code for the same CDR3. The V gene is TRBV18, the J gene TRBJ2-7; 7 nucleotides match TRBD1. V shed 3 bases and J 3 bases; nucleotides not matched to a gene: 2. The CDR3 extends over 13 amino acids. Germline CDR1 KGHSH, CDR2 LQKENI. CDR3 coding DNA: TGTGCCAGCTCACCCGGGACAGACTACGAGCAGTACTTC. Amino acid sequence: CASSPGTDYEQYF.

This chain's CDR3 is CASSLSKRELGNEQFF. The CDR3 bases are TGTGCCAGCAGCCTTTCAAAGCGGGAGTTAGGTAATGAGCAGTTCTTC. The rearrangement links TRBV11-2 to TRBJ2-1, with 8 bases aligning to TRBD2. Germline V gene sequence: CDR1 SGHAT, CDR2 FQNNGV. V lost 5 bases, J lost 7 bases, and 13 bases stayed unmatched. The length of the CDR3 is 16 residues.

The chain couples TRBV6-6 to TRBJ2-3, with D maybe TRBD2 (6 bases). V was clipped by 11 bases and J by 4 bases, with 16 bases between them. Germline values: CDR1 MNHNY, CDR2 SVGAGI (reference sequence). This CDR3 region has 13 residues. CDR3 loop: CALGGEEADTQYF. CDR3 nucleotide sequence: TGTGCCTTGGGAGGCGAAGAGGCAGATACGCAGTATTTT.